This T cell receptor beta chain was observed in a study of cytomegalovirus exposure and HLA in healthy donors. Trimming pared 2 bases from V and 2 bases from J, leaving 7 bases between. The CDR3 contains 14 residues. Germline V gene sequence: CDR1 MGHDK, CDR2 SYGVNS. PCR was performed using 60 Vbeta and 13 Jbeta primers. Clones were sequenced by immunoSEQ multiplex PCR, and TCRdb holds only the in-frame ones, with some missing. The data contain some 240,000 clones, almost 80% of them seen just once; the ten biggest clones take up less than 4.5%. Each donor was nominally healthy when sampled (though unrecorded immune exposures were likely).

The receptor was isolated from a male donor in good health and CMV-seronegative. The chain uses TRBV25-1 and TRBJ1-3; D unresolved. The sample comprised PBMCs. CDR3: CASSESSAGNTIYF. The CDR3 DNA reads TGTGCCAGCAGTGAAAGTTCGGCTGGAAACACCATATATTTT.